This T cell receptor beta chain was obtained from a study of T cell clonotyping in hematopoietic cell transplantation (dated by TCRdb to about 2021). In terms of the full investigation: The study collected 130 to 150 blood samples from some 33 consecutive transplant recipients and their related donors. Recruitment of patients was conducted between late 2015 and early 2017, and follow-up was continued until late 2020 or death. The full study reports these points: Broader TCR repertoire diversity after transplant was predicted by Inverse Simpson Index values from donors and from recipients before transplant. Just a small fraction of recipient repertoires overlapped with donor repertoires, and more than 95% appeared de novo at the given depth. The sample size was limited, and because cells were not sorted, the contributions of CD4 and CD8 repertoires could not be separated. After transplant, TCR diversity in recipients dropped, and pathologically expanded clonotypes climbed progressively between day 30 and day 180.

The immunoSEQ assay, a bias-controlled multiplex PCR using V- and J-specific primers, was used to amplify TCR beta CDR3 regions from genomic DNA. A second PCR step added a proprietary barcode and Illumina adapter sequences to the CDR3 amplicons. An Illumina MiSeq instrument was used to sequence the CDR3 libraries. The authors processed their data as follows. immunoSEQ Analyzer 3.0 was used for export and quality control, with R Bioconductor and Immunarch used for downstream analyses. Repertoire metrics were calculated using only productive rearrangements within the normalized downsampled data set. In the normalized cohort, clonotypes with more than 5 templates were defined as pathologically expanded. Repertoire diversity was measured with the Inverse Simpson Index. CMV-specificity analyses were carried out on the non-normalized data set to capture all clonotypes. Imported from immuneACCESS, the table was reduced by TCRdb to in-frame sequences with V and J called. These copies leave out some clones; in studies compared against another copy, an unresolved V gene accounts for under half, and the cause of the remainder is not known. That table gives V, J and clone size, and the DNA gave D and trimming. This sample has about 16,000 clones in its table, and 61% of those were observed once. Over 9.5% of the sample rests with the top ten.

The sample's time point label is to be understood as: 30 days after allo-HCT. Blood from recipients was drawn about 28 days before transplant and again at days 30, 100 and 180 after transplant. Nuclei Lysis Solution was used to extract genomic DNA from fresh or cryopreserved unfractionated peripheral blood mononuclear cells. Relative to germline, V is 5 bases shorter and J is 3 bases shorter, with 13 bases between their ends. CDR1 PRHDT and CDR2 FYEKMQ are derived from the germline V gene (reference sequence). The CDR3 holds 14 amino acids from the cysteine to the phenylalanine. The sequence is cut down to CDR3 DNA, 42 bases in frame from base 1. Comments on this clone: Which antigen it targets is not known. It has no much larger one-base neighbor in the sample; base qualities were not kept.

The specimen comprised PBMCs, sampled 30 days after allogeneic stem cell transplant. The source of this sequence is a male patient aged 45-60 years who had an allogeneic stem cell transplant from an unrelated donor, so T cells may come from the graft donor. Some clones in this sample may be carry-over from other donors' samples. Rearrangement joined TRBV13 to TRBJ1-1, with the identity of the D gene unclear. The nucleotides are TGTGCCAGCAGCGGCCCCGGCGGGGACACTGAAGCTTTCTTT. This translates into CASSGPGGDTEAFF.